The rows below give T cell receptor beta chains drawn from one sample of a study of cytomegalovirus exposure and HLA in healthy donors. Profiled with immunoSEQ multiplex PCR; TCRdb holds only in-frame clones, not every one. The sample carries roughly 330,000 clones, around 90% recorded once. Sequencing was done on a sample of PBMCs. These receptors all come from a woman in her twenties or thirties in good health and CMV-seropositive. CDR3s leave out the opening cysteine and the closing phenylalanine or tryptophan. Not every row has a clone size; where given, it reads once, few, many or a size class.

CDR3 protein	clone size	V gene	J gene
ASSHGRGRRVPSLAF	-	TRBV28	TRBJ1-1
ASSQSDSENTEAF	once	TRBV23-1	TRBJ1-1
AIRVDTQNTEAF	-	TRBV10-3	TRBJ1-1
ASSPVGWVTGDTEAF	-	TRBV9	TRBJ1-1
ASSTAGVPYEQY	-	TRBV6-5	TRBJ2-7
ASSSLLTRKNNEQF	-	TRBV7-9	TRBJ2-1
ASTPRTSGGHEQY	-	TRBV2	TRBJ2-7
ASSFDYSTGELF	-	TRBV7-2	TRBJ2-2
ASDSRYGYT	-	TRBV28	TRBJ1-2
ASSGINRETYEQY	-	TRBV28	TRBJ2-7
ASSLSQGVYNEQF	-	TRBV7-7	TRBJ2-1
AWSKGFNQPQH	-	TRBV30	TRBJ1-5